This TCR beta chain was observed in a study of T-cell memory formation after mild COVID-19. CDR1 and CDR2 from the germline V gene are DFQATT and SNEGSKA (reference sequence). Germline trimming cut 6 bases from V and 0 bases from J; bases unmatched to any gene: 3. The CDR3 contains 14 residues. Study results and caveats: Some SARS-CoV-2-responding clones were already detected in memory before infection.

This clonotype turned up a few times. Its antigen is unknown. Using its own MiXCR run on the 5' RACE reads, TCRdb lists one record per CDR3 protein. The table shows roughly 400,000 distinct CDR3 sequences, with more than 20% occurring only once. V usage is TRBV20-1 and J usage is TRBJ2-1; TRBD2 matches at 9 bases. The sequencing sample was made of PBMCs or a T cell subset sorted from them (not recorded which). The source is an adult woman who had mild COVID-19 (a few samples of this study predate the infection). Cell type and time point are not known. The CDR3 reads CSARGLASYNEQFF. The DNA of the CDR3 is TGCAGTGCACGGGGACTAGCCTCCTACAATGAGCAGTTCTTC.